This TCR beta chain was sequenced in a study of control samples from healthy donors and cancer patients. Trimming took off 7 bases at V and 4 bases at J, with 20 bases between the two ends. This CDR3 is built from 15 residues. The germline CDR1 and CDR2 sequences are LNHDA and SQIVND (reference sequence). The protocol was immunoSEQ multiplex PCR, while the TCRdb copy is restricted to in-frame clones and leaves out a portion. This sample's table reports roughly 200,000 clones. The sequenced sample consisted of blood. This chain uses TRBV19 with TRBJ2-7; D is unresolved. The sequence was obtained from a woman aged 25 to 39 in good health. Here the CDR3 DNA reads TGTGCCAGTAAGGTTGGTCGCCGGAATTCTTACGAGCAGTACTTC. This encodes CASKVGRRNSYEQYF.